The sequence of this T cell receptor beta chain was determined in a study of beta chain features in type 1 diabetes. Germline V gene sequence: CDR1 SNHLY, CDR2 FYNNEI. There are 12 residues in the CDR3. V lost 3 bases and J 6 bases, leaving 8 bases between the germline ends. Regarding the study as a whole: Type 1 diabetes patients showed a moderate but significant shortening of TCRB CDR3s in all four CD4+ subsets.

This clone was picked up a small number of times. As yet, its antigen is unknown. Expressed TCRB transcripts were sequenced after all isolated RNA was converted to cDNA. Using immunoSEQ multiplex PCR, the repertoire was profiled, and TCRdb retains in-frame clones only, with some absent. The data show about 350,000 clones, about 19% seen once. V is TRBV2 and J is TRBJ1-1; D remains unclear. The sample taken for sequencing was naive CD4+ T cells from blood. The receptor was derived from a woman younger than 35 in good health. The CDR3 is CASSDEAAEAFF. For the CDR3, the DNA is TGTGCCAGCAGTGATGAGGCAGCTGAAGCTTTCTTT.